The 15 T cell receptor beta chains in this list originate from one sample, sequenced in a study of Ad26.COV2.S vaccination and SARS-CoV-2 variants. The table came from immunoSEQ multiplex PCR; TCRdb's copy has only in-frame clones and leaves some out. The table has around 94,000 clones, 60% to 85% seen once. Sequencing was performed on peripheral blood, taken after recovery from COVID-19. The origin of the receptors is a human donor who had recovered from COVID-19.

This sequence joins TRBV30 and TRBJ1-6; possibly TRBD1 for D (5 bases). The V gene lost 4 bases and the J gene lost 17 bases, with 15 bases spanning the gap. The CDR3 is 11 residues long. CDR1 is GTSNPN, CDR2 SVGIG, per germline (reference sequence). For the CDR3, the DNA is TGTGCCTGGAATCGGGACCTGATCTTCCACTTT. Translation: CAWNRDLIFHF. The full variable domain, completed using reference TRBV30 and TRBJ1-6, is SQTIHQWPATLVQPVGSPLSLECTVEGTSNPNLYWYRQAAGRGLQLLFYSVGIGQISSEVPQNLSASRPQDRQFILSSKKLLLSDSGFYLCAWNRDLIFHFGNGTRLTVT.

The chain is built from TRBV30 and TRBJ2-7; unclear D gene. Germline lookup yields CDR1 GTSNPN and CDR2 SVGIG (reference sequence). The CDR3 has 10 residues. Trimming removed 2 bases from V and 6 bases from J, with 5 bases in between. Written as DNA, the CDR3 is TGTGCCTGGAGTAAGACCGAGCAGTACTTC. Translated: CAWSKTEQYF.

CDR3 in DNA: TGTGCCAGCAGTGTAGGGGATGCGTTTGAAAAACTGTTTTTT. Translating gives CASSVGDAFEKLFF. The rearrangement uses TRBV2 and TRBJ1-4, with D possibly matching TRBD1 (5 bases). This CDR3 is 14 amino acids long. Germline V CDR1 and CDR2: SNHLY, FYNNEI. V shed 4 bases and J shed 7 bases, with 13 bases lying between them.

This clone appeared once. The chain has TRBV27 and TRBJ1-2; D is perhaps TRBD1 (5 bases). V lost 0 bases and J lost 1, with 18 bases in between. This CDR3 contains 18 residues. Germline V gene data show CDR1 as MNHEY and CDR2 as SMNVEV (reference sequence). This chain's CDR3 is CASSLSGQGSFFNYGYTF. In nucleotides, the CDR3 is TGTGCCAGCAGTTTATCGGGGCAGGGAAGCTTCTTTAACTATGGCTACACCTTC.

The chain carries TRBV19 and TRBJ1-2; 7 nucleotides line up with TRBD1. V trimming: 6 bases; J trimming: 4 bases; junction bases outside the gene matches: 8. The CDR3 has 14 residues. Germline V gene data show CDR1 as LNHDA and CDR2 as SQIVND (reference sequence). Here the CDR3 DNA reads TGTGCCAGTAGCATCGCCCAGGGGGGCTATGGCTACACCTTC. This sequence encodes CASSIAQGGYGYTF.

This clone has just a few counts. V and J are TRBV4-1 and TRBJ2-2, with TRBD2 matching 7 bases. Looked up from germline, CDR1 is MGHRA and CDR2 is YSYEKL. The ends lost 3 bases at V and 7 bases at J; junction bases unmatched: 2. The CDR3 runs 13 residues. The CDR3 spells CASSQREHGELFF. CDR3 nucleotides: TGCGCCAGCAGCCAGCGGGAGCACGGGGAGCTGTTTTTT.

The chain recombines TRBV12-5 with TRBJ2-7, with 7 positions matching TRBD2. Losses at the gene ends were 2 bases for V and 1 base for J; bases not matched to a gene: 5. Germline V gives CDR1 LGHNT, CDR2 FRNRAP. The CDR3 runs 15 residues. The CDR3 DNA follows: TGTGCTAGTGGTTTGTGGGGGGGATCATCCTACGAGCAGTACTTC. It translates to CASGLWGGSSYEQYF.

The V gene is TRBV25-1, the J gene TRBJ1-1, with D perhaps matching TRBD1 (5 bases). The germline V and J ends were trimmed by 6 bases and 1 base, with 9 bases remaining between them. The CDR3 is 13 amino acids. The germline V gene has CDR1 MGHDK and CDR2 SYGVNS. CDR3 in amino acids: CASSRVPNTEAFF. The DNA for the CDR3 is TGTGCCAGCAGCAGGGTTCCGAACACTGAAGCTTTCTTT.

The rearrangement uses TRBV30 and TRBJ2-2; TRBD2 is a possible D gene (6 bases). V gave up 2 bases and J gave up 10 bases, with 8 bases separating them. The CDR3 runs 11 residues. The germline CDR1 and CDR2 sequences are GTSNPN and SVGIG (reference sequence). As DNA, the CDR3 is TGTGCCTGGAGTAGGGAGGAGGAGCTGTTTTTT. The encoded protein is CAWSREEELFF.

This chain links TRBV15 with TRBJ2-7; D is unclear. There are 13 residues in the CDR3. CDR1 and CDR2 (germline): LNHNV, YYDKDF (reference sequence). With 0 bases removed from V and 6 bases from J, the gap between germline ends came to 9 bases. The DNA for the CDR3 is TGTGCCACCAGCAGAGAGCTTGAGTTCGAGCAGTACTTC. Its protein is CATSRELEFEQYF. Full variable domain (missing parts from reference TRBV15 and TRBJ2-7): DAMVIQNPRYQVTQFGKPVTLSCSQTLNHNVMYWYQQKSSQAPKLLFHYYDKDFNNEADTPDNFQSRRPNTSFCFLDIRSPGLGDTAMYLCATSRELEFEQYFGPGTRLTVT.

This sequence joins TRBV5-1 and TRBJ1-2, with D uncertain. This CDR3 contains 12 residues. V gave up 4 bases and J gave up 4 bases, with 8 bases separating them. Germline CDR1 SGHRS, CDR2 YFSETQ. The CDR3 loop is CASSPSGYGYTF. The CDR3 DNA sequence: TGCGCCAGCAGCCCTAGCGGCTATGGCTACACCTTC.

This chain connects TRBV3-1 (or the pseudogene TRBV3-2) to TRBJ2-7, with a tentative D call TRBD2 (6 bases). The CDR3 contains 15 residues. In germline, CDR1 is LGHDT, CDR2 YNNKEL (reference sequence). Trimming pared 4 bases from V and 0 bases from J, leaving 13 bases between. CDR3 region: CASSPPGGLSYEQYF. CDR3 in DNA: TGTGCCAGCAGCCCTCCAGGAGGGCTCTCCTACGAGCAGTACTTC.

V gene TRBV3-1 (or the pseudogene TRBV3-2) combines with J gene TRBJ1-5, with 9 bases that match TRBD1. Unmatched junction bases numbered 5, after V lost 0 bases and J lost 5 bases. Germline loops: CDR1 LGHDT, CDR2 YNNKEL (reference sequence). This CDR3 has 16 residues. CDR3 in DNA: TGTGCCAGCAGCCAAGATCTCGGGACAGGGTATCAGCCCCAGCATTTT. Amino acids: CASSQDLGTGYQPQHF.

The rearrangement uses TRBV21-1 and TRBJ1-5; no check of the table's D call, TRBD1, against the DNA was made. TRBV21-1 is deemed a pseudogene. The CDR3 is made up of 14 amino acids. CDR3 in amino acids: CASSQGQGNQPQHF. Here the CDR3 DNA reads TGTGCCAGCAGCCAGGGACAGGGGAATCAGCCCCAGCATTTT.

This chain uses TRBV12-3 or TRBV12-4 with TRBJ2-7, with D maybe TRBD1 (6 bases). This CDR3 comprises 12 residues. Trimming shortened V by 5 bases and J by 2 bases, and 7 bases separated the two germline ends. In DNA, the CDR3 is TGTGCCAGCAGTCAGGGGCCCTACGAGCAGTACTTC. This codes for CASSQGPYEQYF.